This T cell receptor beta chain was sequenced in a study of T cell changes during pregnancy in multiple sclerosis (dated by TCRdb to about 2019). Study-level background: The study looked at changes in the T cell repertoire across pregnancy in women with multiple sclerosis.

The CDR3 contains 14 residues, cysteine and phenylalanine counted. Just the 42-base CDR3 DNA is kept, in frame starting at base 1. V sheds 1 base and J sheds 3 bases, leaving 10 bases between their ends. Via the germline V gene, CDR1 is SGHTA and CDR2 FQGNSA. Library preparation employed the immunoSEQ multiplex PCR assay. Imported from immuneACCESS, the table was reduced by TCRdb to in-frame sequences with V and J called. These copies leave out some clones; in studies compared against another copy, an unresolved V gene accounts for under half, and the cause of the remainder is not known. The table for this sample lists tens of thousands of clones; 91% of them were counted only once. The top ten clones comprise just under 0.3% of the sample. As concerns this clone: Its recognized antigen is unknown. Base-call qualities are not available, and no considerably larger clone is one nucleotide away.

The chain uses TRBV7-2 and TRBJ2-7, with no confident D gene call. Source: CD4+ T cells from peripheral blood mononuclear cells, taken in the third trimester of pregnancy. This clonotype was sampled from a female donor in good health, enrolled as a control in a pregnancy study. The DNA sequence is TGTGCCAGCAGCTTAGATCTCGGAGACTACGAGCAGTACTTC. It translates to CASSLDLGDYEQYF.